These 32 T cell receptor beta chains came from one sample sequenced in a study of T-cell memory formation after mild COVID-19. TCRdb analysed the 5' RACE reads with MiXCR anew, one entry per CDR3 protein. The sample includes some 290,000 distinct CDR3 sequences, about 17% of them seen just once. Material for sequencing was PBMCs or a T cell subset sorted from them (not recorded which). These receptors were taken from a young man who had mild COVID-19 (a few samples of this study predate the infection). Cell type and time point are not known.

This clonotype occurred a few times. This chain uses TRBV10-3 with TRBJ1-4, with a weak D call TRBD1 (5 bases). The CDR3 has 13 amino acids. V lost 10 bases, J lost 8 bases, and 17 bases lay in between. Germline CDR1 reads ENHRY; CDR2 reads SYGVKD. The CDR3 reads CATARQPMEKLFF. The DNA for the CDR3 is TGTGCCACCGCTCGACAGCCGATGGAAAAACTGTTTTTT.

CDR3 protein: CASSAGQANTEAFF. As DNA, the CDR3 is TGTGCCAGCAGCGCGGGACAGGCGAACACTGAAGCTTTCTTT. The chain combines TRBV9 with TRBJ1-1, with 8 bases lining up with TRBD1. Germline CDR1 reads SGDLS; CDR2 reads YYNGEE. The CDR3 length is 14 residues. V shed 3 bases and J 1 base; nucleotides not matched to a gene: 2.

This clonotype was observed a handful of times. J is TRBJ1-1 and V is TRBV6-1; TRBD1 is a possible D gene (5 bases). This CDR3 spans 16 amino acids. Germline CDR1 reads MNHNS; CDR2 reads SASEGT. V was pared by 3 bases and J by 4 bases, with 18 bases between. The CDR3 region is CASSDRDGRGTTEAFF. DNA for the CDR3: TGTGCCAGCAGTGACCGGGACGGACGGGGGACCACTGAAGCTTTCTTT.

This clonotype was detected only a few times. The genes are TRBV10-1 and TRBJ1-1; no clear D. The length of the CDR3 is 13 residues. Germline V gene lookup returns CDR1 WNHNN and CDR2 SYGVQD (reference sequence). V was clipped by 11 bases and J by 1 base, with 14 bases between them. CDR3 region: CASRRNRNTEAFF. In DNA form, the CDR3 reads TGCGCCTCAAGACGGAACAGGAACACTGAAGCTTTCTTT.

DNA for the CDR3: TGTGCCACCAGTGACCCCGGACAGGGTGGAGGTGGCTACACCTTC. Amino acid sequence: CATSDPGQGGGGYTF. The chain couples TRBV24-1 to TRBJ1-2; 8 bases align to TRBD1. Trimming at V came to 4 bases and at J to 7 bases, leaving 10 bases not matched to a gene. The CDR3 is made up of 15 amino acids. Germline V gene data show CDR1 as KGHDR and CDR2 as SFDVKD.

This clonotype was observed a handful of times. This sequence joins TRBV4-3 and TRBJ2-3; the D gene is possibly TRBD1 (5 bases). Deletions cut 1 base from V and 0 bases from J, with 14 bases between. The germline CDR1 and CDR2 sequences are LGHNA and YSLEER. The length of the CDR3 is 17 residues. The CDR3 nucleotides read TGCGCCAGCAGCCAAGCTGGGGCACCCGCTAGCACAGATACGCAGTATTTT. Residues: CASSQAGAPASTDTQYF.

This rearrangement joins TRBV20-1 to TRBJ2-3; D remains ambiguous. Germline V CDR1 and CDR2: DFQATT, SNEGSKA (reference sequence). Trimming removed 3 bases from V and 6 bases from J, with 10 bases in between. This CDR3 comprises 12 residues. CDR3 loop: CSARPPSDTQYF. CDR3 nucleotide sequence: TGCAGTGCTAGGCCTCCATCGGATACGCAGTATTTT.

The chain links TRBV10-2 to TRBJ2-5; D is possibly TRBD2 (5 bases). The V gene's germline CDR1 is WSHSY and CDR2 SAAADI. Trimming left V 2 bases short and J 1 base short, with 11 bases between. The CDR3 contains 15 residues. The CDR3 sequence is CASSEPLGLQETQYF. The CDR3 nucleotides read TGCGCCAGCAGTGAGCCACTAGGCCTCCAAGAGACCCAGTACTTC.

The chain links TRBV12-3 or TRBV12-4 to TRBJ1-5, with TRBD1 identical over 7 bases. The CDR3 consists of 13 residues. Trimming removed 6 bases from V and 7 bases from J; junction bases left unmatched: 6. The chain's CDR3 is CASRRTGPQPQHF. Written as DNA, the CDR3 is TGTGCCAGCAGAAGGACAGGCCCGCAGCCCCAGCATTTT.

This rearrangement joins TRBV4-3 to TRBJ1-6, with D possibly TRBD1 on 6 matching bases. Germline V gene lookup returns CDR1 LGHNA and CDR2 YSLEER. V was cut by 0 bases and J by 9 bases, with 15 bases left in between. The CDR3 consists of 16 residues. CDR3 nucleotides: TGCGCCAGCAGCCAAGAATACAGGGCAGGTGTTTCACCCCTCCACTTT. Its translation is CASSQEYRAGVSPLHF.

The CDR3 loop reads CASSPWDATGELFF. CDR3 sequence (DNA): TGTGCCAGCAGCCCCTGGGACGCTACCGGGGAGCTGTTTTTT. This chain connects TRBV7-2 to TRBJ2-2; perhaps D is TRBD1 or TRBD2 (5 bases each). The CDR3 loop spans 14 amino acids. The V end lost 5 bases, the J end lost 5 bases, and 12 bases lay between the germline ends. From germline, CDR1 is SGHTA and CDR2 FQGNSA.

V is TRBV6-2 or TRBV6-3 and J is TRBJ2-2, with D hard to call. Between the trimmed V and J ends, which lost 0 bases and 3 bases, there was a span of 5 bases. From germline, CDR1 is MNHEY and CDR2 SVGEGT. The CDR3 extends over 14 amino acids. Here the CDR3 DNA reads TGTGCCAGCAGTTACTCGAGGTACACCGGGGAGCTGTTTTTT. Translation gives CASSYSRYTGELFF.

The table lists this clonotype with a few counts. The J gene is TRBJ2-1, the V gene TRBV6-1, with 12 bases fitting TRBD2. This CDR3 is built from 16 residues. Unmatched junction bases numbered 12, after V lost 5 bases and J lost 10 bases. Looked up from germline, CDR1 is MNHNS and CDR2 is SASEGT. CDR3 in DNA: TGTGCCAGCAGTACCACCCTAGCGGGGGGGCTCGGAGAGCAGTTCTTC. Protein: CASSTTLAGGLGEQFF.

The chain recombines TRBV12-3 or TRBV12-4 with TRBJ2-3; 9 bases match TRBD1. Trimming removed 7 bases from V and 3 bases from J; junction bases left unmatched: 11. The CDR3 runs to 16 residues. The CDR3 bases are TGTGCCAGCACCCTAGGACCGGGACAGGGAACAGATACGCAGTATTTT. Amino acid sequence: CASTLGPGQGTDTQYF.

The CDR3 DNA is TGTGCCAGCAGCTACGGACTAGCGCTTAGCACAGATACGCAGTATTTT. Its protein product is CASSYGLALSTDTQYF. The chain carries TRBV7-2 and TRBJ2-3, with 9 bases identical to TRBD2. Germline values: CDR1 SGHTA, CDR2 FQGNSA. The V and J ends lost 4 bases and 0 bases, in that order; junction bases with no gene match: 5. The CDR3 runs 16 residues.

The chain has TRBV10-3 and TRBJ1-5; 7 nucleotides agree with TRBD1. CDR3 length: 13 amino acids. Germline values: CDR1 ENHRY, CDR2 SYGVKD. After removal of 4 bases from V and 6 bases from J, the junction contained 3 bases not matched to a gene. DNA of the CDR3: TGTGCCATCAGTGGGACAGGTGGTCAGCCCCAGCATTTT. As protein: CAISGTGGQPQHF.

This clonotype appeared many times. The chain couples TRBV12-3 or TRBV12-4 to TRBJ1-1; D is uncertain. The CDR3 covers 14 residues. With 1 base removed from V and 0 bases from J, the gap between germline ends came to 6 bases. Here the CDR3 reads CASSLGLMNTEAFF. For the CDR3, the DNA is TGTGCCAGCAGTTTAGGCCTCATGAACACTGAAGCTTTCTTT.

This clonotype was picked up a small number of times. V is TRBV6-1 and J is TRBJ2-2; D call uncertain. Trimming pared 6 bases from V and 1 base from J, leaving 6 bases between. The CDR3 contains 13 residues. The germline gives CDR1 MNHNS, CDR2 SASEGT. CDR3 loop: CASRSGNTGELFF. The CDR3 DNA follows: TGTGCCAGCAGATCGGGGAACACCGGGGAGCTGTTTTTT.

This clonotype was seen repeatedly, ten times or more. The chain carries TRBV11-2 and TRBJ1-2; the D is unclear. V lost 2 bases to trimming and J lost 1 base, with 17 bases between them. Germline values: CDR1 SGHAT, CDR2 FQNNGV. This CDR3 is built from 17 residues. The CDR3 region has the DNA TGTGCCAGCAGCTTATTAGTTCAAACTGGGGTTAACTATGGCTACACCTTC. It specifies CASSLLVQTGVNYGYTF.

Here the CDR3 reads CASSFWDRGERNEKLFF. The DNA for the CDR3 is TGTGCCAGCAGTTTCTGGGACAGGGGGGAAAGGAATGAAAAACTGTTTTTT. The J gene is TRBJ1-4, the V gene TRBV28; 11 bases match TRBD1. Looked up from germline, CDR1 is MDHEN and CDR2 is SYDVKM. J was trimmed by 5 bases and V by 3 bases; bases with no gene match: 8. The CDR3 runs 17 residues.

The rearrangement uses TRBV6-5 and TRBJ2-5; D might be TRBD2 (5 bases). V shed 8 bases and J shed 5 bases, with 9 bases lying between them. Germline lookup yields CDR1 MNHEY and CDR2 SVGAGI. This CDR3 is built from 11 residues. CDR3 amino acids: CASGRRETQYF. DNA of the CDR3: TGTGCCAGCGGGAGACGTGAGACCCAGTACTTC.

The chain has TRBV4-1 and TRBJ2-2; maybe TRBD2 (6 bases). From germline, CDR1 is MGHRA and CDR2 YSYEKL. The CDR3 contains 15 residues. V dropped 4 bases and J dropped 5 bases, with 14 bases sitting between them. The CDR3 region is CASSPFWGETGELFF. The CDR3 DNA is TGCGCCAGCAGCCCTTTCTGGGGGGAAACCGGGGAGCTGTTTTTT.

In its sample, this clonotype was seen a few times. The chain recombines TRBV25-1 with TRBJ1-1; D is undetermined. V was cut by 3 bases and J by 4 bases, with 12 bases left in between. This CDR3 comprises 14 residues. Germline values: CDR1 MGHDK, CDR2 SYGVNS. The CDR3 DNA follows: TGTGCCAGCAGTGATCCCCGGAAAGGCACTGAAGCTTTCTTT. This gives the protein CASSDPRKGTEAFF.

This clonotype was seen a few times. The genes are TRBV10-3 and TRBJ1-6; D is perhaps TRBD1 (5 bases). Trimming left V 5 bases short and J 7 bases short, with 12 bases between. The CDR3 sequence is 14 residues long. Germline CDR1 ENHRY, CDR2 SYGVKD. CDR3 loop: CAISLTERNSPLHF. The CDR3 DNA reads as TGTGCCATCAGTTTGACAGAACGGAATTCACCCCTCCACTTT.

This clonotype has just a few counts. The chain carries TRBV29-1 and TRBJ1-3; D not certain. Per the germline V gene, CDR1 is SQVTM and CDR2 is ANQGSEA. The V end lost 7 bases, the J end lost 4 bases, and 14 bases lay between the germline ends. This CDR3 region has 13 residues. The CDR3 DNA reads as TGCAGCGCCCTACGATTTGAGGGAAACACCATATATTTT. Protein: CSALRFEGNTIYF.

V gene TRBV4-2 combines with J gene TRBJ1-4, with 8 nucleotides matching TRBD1. The germline V gene has CDR1 LGHNA and CDR2 YNFKEQ. V lost 4 bases to trimming and J lost 8 bases; unmatched junction nucleotides: 12. This CDR3 comprises 16 residues. The CDR3: CASSPAGAGGAEKLFF. The CDR3 nucleotides read TGTGCCAGCAGCCCGGCAGGGGCAGGGGGCGCGGAAAAACTGTTTTTT.

CDR3 amino acids: CASSQKLRDSYGYTF. The DNA for the CDR3 is TGTGCCAGCAGCCAAAAACTCCGGGACAGTTATGGCTACACCTTC. V is TRBV3-2 and J is TRBJ1-2; TRBD1 is taken as the D call from the table, unchecked against the DNA. TRBV3-2 is designated a pseudogene. This CDR3 contains 15 residues.

The CDR3 protein is CASSFRTASFYGYTF. The CDR3 nucleotides read TGTGCCAGCAGCTTCAGGACAGCCTCGTTCTATGGCTACACCTTC. The V and J genes are TRBV7-8 and TRBJ1-2, with D possibly matching TRBD1 (6 bases). Deletions cut 3 bases from V and 4 bases from J, with 15 bases between. Germline V lookup: CDR1 SGHVS, CDR2 FQNEAQ. The CDR3 has 15 residues.

This clonotype turned up a few times. This chain uses TRBV27 with TRBJ1-2; 8 bases are a match to TRBD1. Germline assignment: CDR1 MNHEY and CDR2 SMNVEV (reference sequence). The ends lost 6 bases at V and 6 bases at J; junction bases unmatched: 6. The length of the CDR3 is 13 residues. CDR3 sequence reads: CASRPTGGNGYTF. CDR3 sequence (DNA): TGTGCCAGCAGGCCCACAGGGGGGAATGGCTACACCTTC.

The V gene is TRBV20-1, the J gene TRBJ2-7; D unresolved. Germline lookup yields CDR1 DFQATT and CDR2 SNEGSKA (reference sequence). CDR3 length equals 15 residues. Trimming left V 2 bases short and J 2 bases short, with 16 bases between. This CDR3 is CSARRRALEAYEQYV. In DNA, the CDR3 is TGCAGTGCTAGACGTCGGGCGCTAGAGGCCTACGAGCAGTACGTC.

This clonotype turned up a few times. The gene calls are TRBV7-6 and TRBJ2-2; no reliable D call. The CDR3 totals 13 residues. The V and J ends lost 4 bases and 6 bases respectively, with 9 bases between them. The germline CDR1 and CDR2 sequences are SGHVS and FNYEAQ. The CDR3 loop reads CASSSDGAGELFF. In DNA, the CDR3 is TGTGCCAGCAGCTCGGATGGGGCCGGGGAGCTGTTTTTT.

This chain connects TRBV5-6 to TRBJ2-1; perhaps TRBD2 as D (6 bases). Deletions cut 2 bases from V and 7 bases from J, with 19 bases between. There are 16 residues in the CDR3. The germline gives CDR1 SGHDT, CDR2 YYEEEE. CDR3 bases: TGTGCCAGCAGCTTTCCGTCTAGCGTGGGGTTGAATGAGCAGTTCTTC. Translation gives CASSFPSSVGLNEQFF. Supplemented by reference TRBV5-6 and TRBJ2-1, the full variable domain reads DAGVTQSPTHLIKTRGQQVTLRCSPKSGHDTVSWYQQALGQGPQFIFQYYEEEERQRGNFPDRFSGHQFPNYSSELNVNALLLGDSALYLCASSFPSSVGLNEQFFGPGTRLTVL.